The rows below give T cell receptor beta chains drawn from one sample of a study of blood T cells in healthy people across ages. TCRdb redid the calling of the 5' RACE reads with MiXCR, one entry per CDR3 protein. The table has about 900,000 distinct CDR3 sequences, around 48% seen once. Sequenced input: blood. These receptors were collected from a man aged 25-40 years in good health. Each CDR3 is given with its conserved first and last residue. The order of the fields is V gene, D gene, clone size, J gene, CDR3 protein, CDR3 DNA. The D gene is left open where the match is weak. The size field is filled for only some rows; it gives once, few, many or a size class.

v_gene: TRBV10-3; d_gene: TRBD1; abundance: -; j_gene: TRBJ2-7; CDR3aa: CAISPGQGTYEQYF; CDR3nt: TGTGCCATCAGTCCGGGACAGGGTACCTACGAGCAGTACTTC
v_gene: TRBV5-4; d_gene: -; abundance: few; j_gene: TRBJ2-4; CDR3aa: CASSSGTAGNIQYF; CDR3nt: TGTGCCAGCAGCTCAGGGACAGCGGGGAACATTCAGTACTTC
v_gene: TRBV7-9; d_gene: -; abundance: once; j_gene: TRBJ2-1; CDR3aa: CASSPSGAPEQFF; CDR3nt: TGTGCCAGCAGTCCCTCAGGTGCCCCTGAGCAGTTCTTC
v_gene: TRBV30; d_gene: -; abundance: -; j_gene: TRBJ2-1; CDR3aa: CAWSPIQRSGAKFF; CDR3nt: TGTGCCTGGAGTCCCATCCAGAGATCAGGAGCGAAGTTCTTC
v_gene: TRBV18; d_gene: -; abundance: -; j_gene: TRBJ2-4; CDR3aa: CASSPSRVAKNIQYF; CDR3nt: TGTGCCAGCTCCCCCTCCCGGGTAGCCAAAAACATTCAGTACTTC
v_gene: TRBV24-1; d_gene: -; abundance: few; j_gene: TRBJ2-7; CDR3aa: CATSDFRDPKEQYF; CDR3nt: TGTGCCACCAGTGATTTCCGGGACCCAAAGGAGCAGTACTTC
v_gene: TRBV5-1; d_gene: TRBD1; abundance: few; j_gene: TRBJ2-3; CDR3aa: CASSPPLRGKADTQYF; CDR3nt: TGCGCCAGCAGCCCTCCTCTCAGGGGGAAAGCAGATACGCAGTATTTT
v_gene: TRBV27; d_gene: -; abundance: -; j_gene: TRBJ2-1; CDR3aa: CASSLVSRYEQFF; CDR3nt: TGTGCCAGCAGTTTAGTATCTAGATACGAGCAGTTCTTC
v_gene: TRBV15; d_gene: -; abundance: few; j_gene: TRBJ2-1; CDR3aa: CATSSAGQIYNEQFF; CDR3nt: TGTGCCACCAGCAGTGCGGGACAGATCTACAATGAGCAGTTCTTC
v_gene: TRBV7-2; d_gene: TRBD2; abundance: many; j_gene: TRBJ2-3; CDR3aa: CASSFHSGGTGDTQYF; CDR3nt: TGTGCCAGCAGCTTTCATAGCGGGGGGACAGGAGATACGCAGTATTTT
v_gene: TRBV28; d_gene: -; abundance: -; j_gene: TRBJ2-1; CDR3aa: CASSWSWDNEQFF; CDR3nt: TGTGCCAGCAGTTGGTCGTGGGACAATGAGCAGTTCTTC
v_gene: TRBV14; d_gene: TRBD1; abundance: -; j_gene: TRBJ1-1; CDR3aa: CASSQGSGGRQDTEAFF; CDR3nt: TGTGCCAGCAGCCAAGGATCAGGGGGCCGGCAAGACACTGAAGCTTTCTTT
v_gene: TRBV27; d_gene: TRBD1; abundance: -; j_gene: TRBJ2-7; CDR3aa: CASSLWDRVNEQYF; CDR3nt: TGTGCCAGCAGTTTGTGGGACAGGGTAAACGAGCAGTACTTC
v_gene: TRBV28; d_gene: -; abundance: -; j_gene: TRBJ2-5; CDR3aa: CASSSGDTPRRETQYF; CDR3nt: TGTGCCAGCAGTTCTGGGGACACACCTCGGAGGGAGACCCAGTACTTC
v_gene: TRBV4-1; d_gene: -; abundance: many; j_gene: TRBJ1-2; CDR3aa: CASSQDDERAKANYGYTF; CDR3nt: TGCGCCAGCAGCCAAGATGATGAGAGGGCGAAGGCGAACTATGGCTACACCTTC
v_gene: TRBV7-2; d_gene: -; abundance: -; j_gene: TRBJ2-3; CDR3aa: CASSAGLASTDTQYF; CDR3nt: TGTGCCAGCAGCGCGGGACTGGCTAGCACAGATACGCAGTATTTT
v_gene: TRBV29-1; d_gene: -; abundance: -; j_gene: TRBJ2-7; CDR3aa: CSVEGVGGCEQYF; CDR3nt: TGCAGCGTTGAAGGCGTCGGAGGCTGCGAGCAGTACTTC
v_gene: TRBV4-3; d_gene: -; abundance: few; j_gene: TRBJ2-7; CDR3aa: CASSQLPGLPPYEQYF; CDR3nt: TGCGCCAGCAGCCAGCTACCGGGACTGCCTCCCTACGAGCAGTACTTC
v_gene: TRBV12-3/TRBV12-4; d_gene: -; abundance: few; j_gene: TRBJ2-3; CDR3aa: CASSGFVGRSADTQYF; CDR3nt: TGTGCCAGCAGTGGGTTCGTGGGGCGTTCAGCAGATACGCAGTATTTT
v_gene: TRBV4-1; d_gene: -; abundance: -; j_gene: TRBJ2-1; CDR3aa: CASSQEVGRGEAEQFF; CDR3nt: TGCGCCAGCAGCCAAGAGGTGGGCAGGGGTGAGGCTGAGCAGTTCTTC
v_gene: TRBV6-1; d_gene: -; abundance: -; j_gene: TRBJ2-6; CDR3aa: CASLRYPSGANVLTF; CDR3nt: TGTGCCAGCTTAAGGTACCCCTCTGGGGCCAACGTCCTGACTTTC
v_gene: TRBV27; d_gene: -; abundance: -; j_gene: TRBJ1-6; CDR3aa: CASGRQSLGNSPLHF; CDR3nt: TGTGCCAGCGGTCGACAGTCGTTAGGGAATTCACCCCTCCACTTT
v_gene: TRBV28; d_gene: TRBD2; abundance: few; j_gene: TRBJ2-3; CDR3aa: CALRGGVSSDTQYF; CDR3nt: TGTGCCCTGCGGGGGGGGGTTAGCTCGGATACGCAGTATTTT
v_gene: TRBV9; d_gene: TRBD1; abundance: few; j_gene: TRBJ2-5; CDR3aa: CASSRTGGKTQYF; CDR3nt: TGTGCCAGCAGTAGGACAGGTGGAAAGACCCAGTACTTC
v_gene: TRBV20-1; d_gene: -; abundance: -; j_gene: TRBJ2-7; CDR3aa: CSARDGTGAREQYF; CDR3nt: TGCAGTGCTAGAGACGGGACCGGGGCGCGGGAGCAGTACTTC
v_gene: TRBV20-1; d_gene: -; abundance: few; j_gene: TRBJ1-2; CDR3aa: CSARDYLQEYGYTF; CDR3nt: TGCAGTGCTAGAGATTATCTACAGGAGTATGGCTACACCTTC
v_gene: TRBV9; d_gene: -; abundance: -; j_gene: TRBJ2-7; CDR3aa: CASSPRWGLDEQYF; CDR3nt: TGTGCCAGCAGCCCCCGTTGGGGCCTGGACGAGCAGTACTTC
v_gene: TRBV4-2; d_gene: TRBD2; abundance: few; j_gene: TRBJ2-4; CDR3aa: CASSQDRGGRAKNIQYF; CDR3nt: TGTGCCAGCAGCCAAGATCGGGGGGGCCGGGCCAAAAACATTCAGTACTTC
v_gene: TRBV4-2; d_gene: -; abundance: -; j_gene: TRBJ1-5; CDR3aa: CASSQGDIKPQHF; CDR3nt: TGTGCCAGCAGCCAAGGGGATATCAAGCCCCAGCATTTT